The clone carrying this T cell receptor beta chain was recorded many times. The antigen is unknown. TCRdb reprocessed the 5' RACE reads via MiXCR and lists one record per CDR3 protein. Seen here are about 15,000 distinct CDR3 sequences, over 2.5% observed once, and the top ten hold 7.5% to 9%. This sample was included in a study of CD8 T cells in ankylosing spondylitis. The CDR3 has 16 residues. V trimming: 0 bases; J trimming: 2 bases; junction bases outside the gene matches: 3. CDR1 is SGDLS and CDR2 is YYNGEE in the germline V gene. Study observations and caveats: One TCR beta motif, made up of roughly 8 highly homologous variants, appeared characteristic of ankylosing spondylitis blood. Prior literature has documented some motif variants in synovial fluid and blood from reactive arthritis. Disease-associated clonotypes exhibited CD8+ identity and were relatively infrequent in peripheral blood. Matched synovial fluid from ankylosing spondylitis patients was reported to be enriched for disease-linked clones.

Input material: blood, either unsorted or a sorted T cell fraction (not recorded which). V and J are TRBV9 and TRBJ2-7; 12 bases map to TRBD2. The TCR sequence derives from a male donor with ankylosing spondylitis or in good health (not recorded which). This CDR3 reads CASSVAASGGAYEQYF. The DNA of the CDR3 is TGTGCCAGCAGCGTAGCGGCTAGCGGGGGGGCCTACGAGCAGTACTTC. Together with reference TRBV9 and TRBJ2-7, the CDR3 gives the full variable domain: DSGVTQTPKHLITATGQRVTLRCSPRSGDLSVYWYQQSLDQGLQFLIQYYNGEERAKGNILERFSAQQFPDLHSELNLSSLELGDSALYFCASSVAASGGAYEQYFGPGTRLTVT.